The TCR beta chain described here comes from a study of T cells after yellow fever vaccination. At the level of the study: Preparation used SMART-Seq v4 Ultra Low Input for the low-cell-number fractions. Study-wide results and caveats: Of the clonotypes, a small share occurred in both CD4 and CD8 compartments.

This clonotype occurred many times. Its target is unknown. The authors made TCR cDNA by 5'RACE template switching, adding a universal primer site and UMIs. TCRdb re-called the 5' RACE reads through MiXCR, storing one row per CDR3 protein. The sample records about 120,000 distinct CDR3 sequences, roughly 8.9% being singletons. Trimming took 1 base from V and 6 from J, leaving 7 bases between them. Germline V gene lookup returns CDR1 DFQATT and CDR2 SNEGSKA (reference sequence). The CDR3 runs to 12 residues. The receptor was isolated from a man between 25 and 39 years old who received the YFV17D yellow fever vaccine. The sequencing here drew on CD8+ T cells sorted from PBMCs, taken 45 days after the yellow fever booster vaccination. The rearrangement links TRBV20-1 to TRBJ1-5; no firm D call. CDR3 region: CSARGGLQPQHF. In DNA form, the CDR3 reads TGCAGTGCTAGAGGAGGGCTTCAGCCCCAGCATTTT.